These 4 T cell receptor beta chains were all obtained from the same sample, sequenced in a study of Ad26.COV2.S vaccination and SARS-CoV-2 variants. Repertoires were generated with immunoSEQ multiplex PCR, while TCRdb's copy carries only in-frame clones and drops some. The sample contains roughly 500,000 clones, approximately 89% of which appear only once. Described treatment: some 20 received Ad26.COV2.S at low or high dose, single or two shots; about five received placebo; per-sample allocation not given. Repertoires come from day 63 after the first vaccine or placebo injection. Sample: peripheral blood, taken in a trial of Ad26.COV2.S vaccine versus placebo. All receptors come from a person between 18 and 60 years old who received the Ad26.COV2.S COVID-19 vaccine or a placebo.

J is TRBJ2-1 and V is TRBV9, with 10 bases aligning to TRBD1. The V and J ends lost 8 bases and 6 bases, in that order; junction bases with no gene match: 8. This CDR3 comprises 14 residues. The V gene's germline CDR1 is SGDLS and CDR2 YYNGEE. CDR3 DNA: TGTGCCAGTCGACCGGGACAGGGGATCAATGAGCAGTTCTTC. It specifies CASRPGQGINEQFF.

The chain links TRBV2 to TRBJ1-1; no reliable D call. Germline values: CDR1 SNHLY, CDR2 FYNNEI. V was shortened by 7 bases and J by 6 bases, with 9 bases between the two germline ends. The CDR3 spans 11 residues. Here the CDR3 DNA reads TGTGCCAGCAACCTTTATGCTGAAGCTTTCTTT. Its translation: CASNLYAEAFF.

The chain joins TRBV19 to TRBJ2-7; a weak D match, TRBD2 (5 bases). The V and J ends lost 4 bases and 8 bases respectively, with 12 bases between them. CDR3 length: 12 amino acids. Per the germline V gene, CDR1 is LNHDA and CDR2 is SQIVND (reference sequence). CDR3 nucleotides: TGTGCCAGTAGTACCCCCCGAGGGAAGCAGTACTTC. Protein: CASSTPRGKQYF.

The chain links TRBV29-1 to TRBJ2-1, with 7 nucleotides matching TRBD1. The germline V gene encodes CDR1 SQVTM and CDR2 ANQGSEA. CDR3 length equals 13 residues. V shed 6 bases, J shed 4 bases, and the junction held 6 bases outside the gene matches. CDR3 residues: CSVRQGFYNEQFF. The CDR3 DNA sequence: TGCAGCGTCCGACAGGGTTTTTACAATGAGCAGTTCTTC.